The 4 T cell receptor beta chains given below trace back to one sample, sequenced in a study of T cell changes during pregnancy in multiple sclerosis. Repertoires were generated with immunoSEQ multiplex PCR, while TCRdb's copy carries only in-frame clones and drops some. The table shows around 110,000 clones, with 85% to 95% occurring only once. The sample in question was peripheral blood, obtained in the third trimester of pregnancy. The receptors shown here come from a female donor in good health, enrolled as a control in a pregnancy study.

J is TRBJ2-6 and V is TRBV9, with a tentative D call TRBD1 (5 bases). Per germline, CDR1 SGDLS and CDR2 YYNGEE. The length of the CDR3 is 17 residues. V lost 3 bases and J lost 0, with 13 bases in between. The DNA for the CDR3 is TGTGCCAGCAGCGAAGCCCTAAGGGGCTCTGGGGCCAACGTCCTGACTTTC. Its translation is CASSEALRGSGANVLTF.

The chain carries TRBV4-3 and TRBJ2-3; D unresolved. This CDR3 is 16 amino acids long. CDR1 is LGHNA, CDR2 YSLEER, per germline. Between the trimmed V and J ends, which lost 0 bases and 3 bases, there was a span of 13 bases. This CDR3 is CASSQDYDTSTDTQYF. CDR3 nucleotides: TGCGCCAGCAGCCAAGATTATGACACCTCGACAGATACGCAGTATTTT.

The chain has TRBV2 and TRBJ1-1; D perhaps matches TRBD1 (5 bases). Germline assignment: CDR1 SNHLY and CDR2 FYNNEI. V was clipped by 3 bases and J by 4 bases, with 12 bases between them. The CDR3 is 14 residues long. This CDR3 reads CASSEFGGVTEAFF. The DNA for the CDR3 is TGTGCCAGCAGTGAGTTTGGGGGGGTCACTGAAGCTTTCTTT.

The chain combines TRBV9 with TRBJ2-1; 11 nucleotides align to TRBD2. With 0 bases clipped from V and 7 bases from J, the junction kept 6 bases outside the gene matches. This CDR3 has 16 residues. In germline, CDR1 is SGDLS, CDR2 YYNGEE. The CDR3 bases are TGTGCCAGCAGCGTAGAAGGGCTAGCGGGGGGTAATGAGCAGTTCTTC. As protein: CASSVEGLAGGNEQFF.